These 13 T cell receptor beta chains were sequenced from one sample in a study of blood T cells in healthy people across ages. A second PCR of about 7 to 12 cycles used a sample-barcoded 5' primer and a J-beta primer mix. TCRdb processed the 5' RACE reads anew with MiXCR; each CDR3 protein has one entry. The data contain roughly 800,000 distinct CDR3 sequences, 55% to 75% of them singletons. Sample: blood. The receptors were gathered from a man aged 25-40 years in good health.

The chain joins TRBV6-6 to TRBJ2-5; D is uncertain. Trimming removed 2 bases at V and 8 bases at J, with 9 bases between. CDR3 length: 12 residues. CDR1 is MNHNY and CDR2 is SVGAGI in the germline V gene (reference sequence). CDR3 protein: CASSYPADTQYF. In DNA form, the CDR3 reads TGTGCCAGCAGTTACCCGGCGGATACCCAGTACTTC.

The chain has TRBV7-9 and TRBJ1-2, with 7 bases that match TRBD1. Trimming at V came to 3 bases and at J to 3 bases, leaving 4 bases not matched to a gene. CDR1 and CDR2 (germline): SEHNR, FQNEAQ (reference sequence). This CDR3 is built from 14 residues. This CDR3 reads CASSLGDSDYGYTF. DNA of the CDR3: TGTGCCAGCAGCTTGGGGGACAGTGACTATGGCTACACCTTC.

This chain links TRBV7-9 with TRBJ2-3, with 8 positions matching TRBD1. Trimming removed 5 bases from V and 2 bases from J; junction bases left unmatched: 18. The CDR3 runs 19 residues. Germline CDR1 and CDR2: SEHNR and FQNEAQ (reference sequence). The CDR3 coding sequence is TGTGCCAGCAGCCCAGGAAGGACAGGGTCACTAACCTCCACAGATACGCAGTATTTT. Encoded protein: CASSPGRTGSLTSTDTQYF.

DNA of the CDR3: TGTGCCAGCGGAGTTGTAGGCGATACGCAGTATTTT. Translated: CASGVVGDTQYF. The chain has TRBV12-3 or TRBV12-4 and TRBJ2-3; D is unresolved. V lost 8 bases and J lost 6, with 12 bases in between. The CDR3 is 12 amino acids.

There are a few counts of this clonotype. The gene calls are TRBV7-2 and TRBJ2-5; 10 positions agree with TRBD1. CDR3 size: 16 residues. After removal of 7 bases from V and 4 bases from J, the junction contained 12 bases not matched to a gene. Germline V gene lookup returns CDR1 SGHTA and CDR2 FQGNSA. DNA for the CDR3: TGTGCCAGCACCCTGAACCGGGACAGGGGCACAGAGACCCAGTACTTC. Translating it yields CASTLNRDRGTETQYF.

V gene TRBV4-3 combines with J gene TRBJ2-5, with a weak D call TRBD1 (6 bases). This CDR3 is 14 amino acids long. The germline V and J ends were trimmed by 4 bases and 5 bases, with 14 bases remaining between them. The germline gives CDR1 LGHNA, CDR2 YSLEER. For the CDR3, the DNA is TGCGCCAGCAGCCCGGGGACCCAGGGGGAGACCCAGTACTTC. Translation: CASSPGTQGETQYF.

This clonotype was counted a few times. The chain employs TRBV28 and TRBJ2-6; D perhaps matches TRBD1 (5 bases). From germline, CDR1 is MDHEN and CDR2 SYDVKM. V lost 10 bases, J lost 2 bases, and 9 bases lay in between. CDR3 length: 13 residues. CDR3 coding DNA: TGTGCCACTGGCAGGGCTGGGGCCAACGTCCTGACTTTC. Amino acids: CATGRAGANVLTF.

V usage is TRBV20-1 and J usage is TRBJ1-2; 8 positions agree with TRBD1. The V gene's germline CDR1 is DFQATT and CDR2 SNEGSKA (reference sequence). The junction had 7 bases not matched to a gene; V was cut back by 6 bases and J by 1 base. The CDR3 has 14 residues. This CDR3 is CSATTDRVNYGYTF. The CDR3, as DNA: TGCAGTGCGACAACGGACAGGGTTAACTATGGCTACACCTTC.

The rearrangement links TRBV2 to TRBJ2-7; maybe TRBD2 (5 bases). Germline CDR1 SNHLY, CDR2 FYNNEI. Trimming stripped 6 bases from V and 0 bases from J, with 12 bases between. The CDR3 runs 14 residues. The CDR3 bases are TGTGCCAGCAGCCGGGATCTAATCTCCTACGAGCAGTACTTC. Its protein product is CASSRDLISYEQYF.

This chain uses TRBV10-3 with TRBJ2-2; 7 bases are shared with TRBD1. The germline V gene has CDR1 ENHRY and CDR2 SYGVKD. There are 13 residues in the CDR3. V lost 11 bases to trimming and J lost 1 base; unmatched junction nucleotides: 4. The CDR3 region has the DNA TGTGCCTCGCAGGGGGTGAACACCGGGGAGCTGTTTTTT. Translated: CASQGVNTGELFF.

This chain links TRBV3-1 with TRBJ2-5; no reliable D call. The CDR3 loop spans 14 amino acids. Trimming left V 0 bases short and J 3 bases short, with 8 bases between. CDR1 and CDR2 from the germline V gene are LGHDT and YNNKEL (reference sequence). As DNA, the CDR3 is TGTGCCAGCAGCCAAGAGTTCGCGGAAGAGACCCAGTACTTC. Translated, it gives CASSQEFAEETQYF.

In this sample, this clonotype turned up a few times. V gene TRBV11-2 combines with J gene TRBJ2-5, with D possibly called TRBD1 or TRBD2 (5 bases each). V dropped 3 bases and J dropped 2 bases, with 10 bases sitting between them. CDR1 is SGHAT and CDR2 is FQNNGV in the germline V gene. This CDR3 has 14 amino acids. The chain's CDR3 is CASSFIEGQETQYF. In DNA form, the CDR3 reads TGTGCCAGCAGCTTCATTGAGGGGCAAGAGACCCAGTACTTC.

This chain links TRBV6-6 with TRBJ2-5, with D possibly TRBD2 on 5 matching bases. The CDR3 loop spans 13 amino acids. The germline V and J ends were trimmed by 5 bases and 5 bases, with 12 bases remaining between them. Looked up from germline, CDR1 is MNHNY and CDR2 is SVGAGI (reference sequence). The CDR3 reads CASSPVQRETQYF. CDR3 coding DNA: TGTGCCAGCAGTCCCGTCCAGCGGGAGACCCAGTACTTC.